This TCR beta chain stems from a study of identical twins. Carrying unique molecular identifiers, the cDNA also gained a universal primer site through template switching. TCRdb ran MiXCR on the 5' RACE reads and lists one entry per CDR3 protein. This table holds roughly 1.6 million distinct CDR3 sequences, under 35% found once. Study observations and caveats: Abundant beta clonotypes from cord blood had fewer insertions, unlike memory repertoires, which showed none.

This clonotype turned up a few times. Its target is unknown. The germline V and J ends were trimmed by 3 bases and 2 bases, with 7 bases remaining between them. CDR3 length: 12 amino acids. Germline assignment: CDR1 DFQATT and CDR2 SNEGSKA (reference sequence). The material sequenced was cord blood. V usage is TRBV20-1 and J usage is TRBJ1-2, with D unclear. The TCR originated in a newborn girl in good health. The CDR3 here is CSASVGNYGYTF. CDR3 nucleotide sequence: TGCAGTGCTAGCGTCGGGAACTATGGCTACACCTTC.